Given below is one T cell receptor (beta chain) in context. Authors' processing steps: From reference gene primer amplification, estimates of nucleated cell counts were derived. The table came from immunoSEQ multiplex PCR; TCRdb's copy has only in-frame clones and leaves some out. That table is the source of V, J and clone size, and D and trimming were worked out from the DNA. Of tens of thousands of clones in the sample, 75% to 90% are singletons; the top ten hold roughly a tenth. Germline assignment: CDR1 GTSNPN and CDR2 SVGIG (reference sequence). Trimming shortened V by 0 bases and J by 0 bases, and 8 bases separated the two germline ends. The CDR3 has 14 amino acids. These data belong to a study of blood T cell repertoires in COVID-19. Whole-study context: Samples taken during acute and convalescent COVID-19 were collected in the United States, Italy and Spain. PBMCs, B-cell-depleted T cells, or T cells provided the cDNA or gDNA that made up the material.

Sample: peripheral blood. The chain carries TRBV30 and TRBJ1-1; D ambiguous. The TCR comes from a woman older than 75 with active COVID-19. CDR3 loop: CAWSVRGVNTEAFF. Here the CDR3 DNA reads TGTGCCTGGAGTGTACGCGGGGTGAACACTGAAGCTTTCTTT.